The present entry profiles one TCR beta chain with its context. Antigen specificity is unknown. The sample belongs to a study of memory CD4+ T cells and cytomegalovirus serostatus. Data came from immunoSEQ multiplex PCR; TCRdb stores just in-frame clones and leaves some out. The sample has around 32,000 clones, approximately 72% seen once. The sort gate was single viable CD3+CD4+CD8-CD45RO+ cells for memory CD4+ T cells. The V segment lost 2 bases and the J segment 5 bases; nucleotides outside the gene matches: 13. CDR1 is SGHDT, CDR2 YYEEEE, per germline. The CDR3 is made up of 17 amino acids. Study results and limitations: CMV serostatus prediction reached median AUC roughly 0.95, or 0.91 with US-trained model.

The chain uses TRBV5-6 and TRBJ2-7; 10 bases fit TRBD1. The TCR originated in an adult in good health and CMV-seronegative. Some clones in this sample may be carry-over from other donors' samples. The sample was memory CD4+ T cells from blood. CDR3 region: CASSFSQGQGFAHEQYF. Written as DNA, the CDR3 is TGTGCCAGCAGCTTTTCTCAGGGACAGGGGTTTGCCCACGAGCAGTACTTC.